The rows below give T cell receptor beta chains drawn from one sample of a study of blood T cell repertoires in COVID-19. Using immunoSEQ multiplex PCR, the repertoire was profiled, and TCRdb retains in-frame clones only, with some absent. Altogether 180,000 or so clones are present, 70% to 90% being singletons, with the ten largest covering around 8.2%. Material for sequencing was peripheral blood. Receptors originate from a man aged 55-75 years with acute or convalescent COVID-19. The CDR3 runs from the conserved cysteine through the conserved F or W. The order of the fields is CDR3 protein, CDR3 DNA, clone size, V gene, D gene, J gene, CDR3 length. A D gene is named only where the DNA matches it firmly. A row's size may be missing; if present it is once, few, many or a size class.

CDR3: CASRPAGSVETQYF; DNA: TGTGCCAGCAGGCCAGCGGGATCCGTCGAGACCCAGTACTTC; size: .; V: TRBV2; D: TRBD2; J: TRBJ2-5; length: 14
CDR3: CASSHSPVGSYEQFF; DNA: TGTGCCAGCAGCCATTCCCCCGTTGGGAGCTATGAGCAGTTCTTC; size: once; V: TRBV9; D: .; J: TRBJ2-1; length: 15
CDR3: CASSRKYPYSNQPQHF; DNA: TGTGCCAGCAGTCGAAAATACCCCTATAGCAATCAGCCCCAGCATTTT; size: .; V: TRBV28; D: .; J: TRBJ1-5; length: 16
CDR3: CASSQAETGVNEKLFF; DNA: TGTGCCAGCAGCCAAGCCGAGACAGGTGTTAATGAAAAACTGTTTTTT; size: .; V: TRBV3-1/TRBV3-2; D: .; J: TRBJ1-4; length: 16
CDR3: CASSNSGARGEKLFF; DNA: TGTGCCAGCAGCAACTCAGGGGCCCGGGGTGAAAAACTGTTTTTT; size: .; V: TRBV7-9; D: .; J: TRBJ1-4; length: 15
CDR3: CASRQGRVQPQHF; DNA: TGTGCCAGCCGACAGGGGCGGGTTCAGCCCCAGCATTTT; size: .; V: TRBV6-5; D: TRBD1; J: TRBJ1-5; length: 13
CDR3: CASRSGQGNSPLHF; DNA: TGCGCCAGCAGGTCGGGACAGGGAAATTCACCCCTCCACTTT; size: .; V: TRBV5-1; D: TRBD1; J: TRBJ1-6; length: 14
CDR3: CASTLSLNRGPRTGELFF; DNA: TGTGCCAGTACCCTATCTTTAAACAGGGGGCCCAGGACCGGGGAGCTGTTTTTT; size: .; V: TRBV19; D: TRBD1; J: TRBJ2-2; length: 18
CDR3: CSVDRGFGKLFF; DNA: TGCAGCGTTGACCGGGGGTTCGGAAAACTGTTTTTT; size: .; V: TRBV29-1; D: .; J: TRBJ1-4; length: 12
CDR3: CASSPLTAPVAGELFF; DNA: TGTGCCAGCAGCCCGCTGACAGCCCCGGTGGCCGGGGAGCTGTTTTTT; size: .; V: TRBV7-6; D: .; J: TRBJ2-2; length: 16
CDR3: CASRGDRGTGELFF; DNA: TGTGCCAGCAGGGGGGACAGGGGCACCGGGGAGCTGTTTTTT; size: few; V: TRBV6-5; D: TRBD1; J: TRBJ2-2; length: 14